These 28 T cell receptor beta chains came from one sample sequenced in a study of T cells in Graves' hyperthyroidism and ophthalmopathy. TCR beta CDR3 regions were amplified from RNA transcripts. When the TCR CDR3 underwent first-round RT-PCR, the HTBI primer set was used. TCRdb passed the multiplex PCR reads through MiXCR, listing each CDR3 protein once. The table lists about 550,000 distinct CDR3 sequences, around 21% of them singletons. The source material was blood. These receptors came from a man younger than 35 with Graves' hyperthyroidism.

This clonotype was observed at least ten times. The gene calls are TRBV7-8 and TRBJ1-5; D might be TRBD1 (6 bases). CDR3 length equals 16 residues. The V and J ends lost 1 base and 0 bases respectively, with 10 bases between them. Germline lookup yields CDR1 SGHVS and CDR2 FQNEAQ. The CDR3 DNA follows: TGTGCCAGCAGCTTAGAGGGGGGCTCTAGCAATCAGCCCCAGCATTTT. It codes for CASSLEGGSSNQPQHF. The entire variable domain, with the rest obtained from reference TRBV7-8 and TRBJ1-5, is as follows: GAGVSQSPRYKVAKRGQDVALRCDPISGHVSLFWYQQALGQGPEFLTYFQNEAQLDKSGLPSDRFFAERPEGSVSTLKIQRTQQEDSAVYLCASSLEGGSSNQPQHFGDGTRLSIL.

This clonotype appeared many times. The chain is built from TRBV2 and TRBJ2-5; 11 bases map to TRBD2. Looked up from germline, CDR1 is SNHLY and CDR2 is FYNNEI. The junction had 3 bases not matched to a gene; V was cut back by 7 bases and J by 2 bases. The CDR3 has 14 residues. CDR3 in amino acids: CASTRLAGQETQYF. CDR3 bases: TGTGCCAGCACAAGACTAGCGGGGCAAGAGACCCAGTACTTC. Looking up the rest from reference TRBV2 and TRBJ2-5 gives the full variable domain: EPEVTQTPSHQVTQMGQEVILRCVPISNHLYFYWYRQILGQKVEFLVSFYNNEISEKSEIFDDQFSVERPDGSNFTLKIRSTKLEDSAMYFCASTRLAGQETQYFGPGTRLLVL.

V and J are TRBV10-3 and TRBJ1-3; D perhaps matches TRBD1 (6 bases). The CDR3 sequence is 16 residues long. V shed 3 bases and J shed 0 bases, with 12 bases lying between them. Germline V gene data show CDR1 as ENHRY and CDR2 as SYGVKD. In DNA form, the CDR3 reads TGTGCCATCAGTGACCTAGGACAGTCCTCTGGAAACACCATATATTTT. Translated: CAISDLGQSSGNTIYF.

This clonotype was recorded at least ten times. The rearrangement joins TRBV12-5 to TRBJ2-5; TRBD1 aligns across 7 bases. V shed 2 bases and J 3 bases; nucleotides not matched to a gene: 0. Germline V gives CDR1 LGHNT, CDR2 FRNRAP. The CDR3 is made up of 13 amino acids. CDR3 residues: CASGLTGEETQYF. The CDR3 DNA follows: TGTGCTAGTGGTTTGACAGGGGAAGAGACCCAGTACTTC. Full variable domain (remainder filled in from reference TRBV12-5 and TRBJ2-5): DARVTQTPRHKVTEMGQEVTMRCQPILGHNTVFWYRQTMMQGLELLAYFRNRAPLDDSGMPKDRFSAEMPDATLATLKIQPSEPRDSAVYFCASGLTGEETQYFGPGTRLLVL.

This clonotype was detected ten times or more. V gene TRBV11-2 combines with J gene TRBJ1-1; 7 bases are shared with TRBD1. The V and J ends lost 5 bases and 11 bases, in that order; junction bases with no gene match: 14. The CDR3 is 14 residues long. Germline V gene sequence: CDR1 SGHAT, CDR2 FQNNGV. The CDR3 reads CASSPGRDSKGAFF. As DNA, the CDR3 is TGTGCCAGCAGCCCGGGCCGGGACAGTAAAGGGGCTTTCTTT.

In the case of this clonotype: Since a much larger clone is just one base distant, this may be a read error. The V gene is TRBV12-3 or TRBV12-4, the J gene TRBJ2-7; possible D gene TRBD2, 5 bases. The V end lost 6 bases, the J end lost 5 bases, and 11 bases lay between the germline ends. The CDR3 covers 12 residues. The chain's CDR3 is CASSMRVHEQYF. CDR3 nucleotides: TGTGCCAGCAGCATGAGGGTCCACGAGCAGTACTTC.

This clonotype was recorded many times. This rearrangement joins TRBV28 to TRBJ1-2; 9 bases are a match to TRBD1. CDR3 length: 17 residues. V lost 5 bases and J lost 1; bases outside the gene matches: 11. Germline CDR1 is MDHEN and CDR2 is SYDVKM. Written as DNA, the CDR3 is TGTGCCAGCAGTCCTCCGCGTTGGGACAGGGATAACTATGGCTACACCTTC. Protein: CASSPPRWDRDNYGYTF.

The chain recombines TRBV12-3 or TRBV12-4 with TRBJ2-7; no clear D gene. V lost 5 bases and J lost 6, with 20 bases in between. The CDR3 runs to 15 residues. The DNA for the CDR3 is TGTGCCAGCAGTCCTATCCCCTTTGGGCAGTGCGAGCAGTACTTC. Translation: CASSPIPFGQCEQYF.

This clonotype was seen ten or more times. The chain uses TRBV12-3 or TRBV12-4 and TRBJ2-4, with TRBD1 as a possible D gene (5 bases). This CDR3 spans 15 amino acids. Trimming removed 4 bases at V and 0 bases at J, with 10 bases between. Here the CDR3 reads CASSSETEAKNIQYF. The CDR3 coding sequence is TGTGCCAGCAGTTCCGAGACAGAAGCCAAAAACATTCAGTACTTC.

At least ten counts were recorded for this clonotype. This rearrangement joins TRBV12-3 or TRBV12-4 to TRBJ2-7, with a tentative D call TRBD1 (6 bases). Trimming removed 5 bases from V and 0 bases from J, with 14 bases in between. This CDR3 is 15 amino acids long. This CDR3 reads CASSPWQGSSYEQYF. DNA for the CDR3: TGTGCCAGCAGTCCGTGGCAGGGGAGCTCCTACGAGCAGTACTTC.

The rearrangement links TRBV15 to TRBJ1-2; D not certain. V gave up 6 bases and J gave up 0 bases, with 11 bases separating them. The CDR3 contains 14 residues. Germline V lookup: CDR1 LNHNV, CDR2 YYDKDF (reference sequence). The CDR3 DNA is TGTGCCACCAGTCTGGGAGCCGCTAACTATGGCTACACCTTC. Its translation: CATSLGAANYGYTF.

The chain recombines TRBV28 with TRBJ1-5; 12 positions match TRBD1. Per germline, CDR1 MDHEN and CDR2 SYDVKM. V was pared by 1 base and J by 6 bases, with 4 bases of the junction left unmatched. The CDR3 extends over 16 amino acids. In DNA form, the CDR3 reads TGTGCCAGCAGTTTATTACCGGGACAGGGGGCTCAGCCCCAGCATTTT. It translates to CASSLLPGQGAQPQHF.

The CDR3: CASTRGSWGEQYF. The CDR3 coding sequence is TGTGCCAGCACCAGGGGCTCCTGGGGCGAGCAGTACTTC. This chain links TRBV3-1 with TRBJ2-7; possible D gene TRBD1, 6 bases. The V gene's germline CDR1 is LGHDT and CDR2 YNNKEL (reference sequence). There are 13 residues in the CDR3. V lost 7 bases, J lost 6 bases, and 16 bases lay in between.

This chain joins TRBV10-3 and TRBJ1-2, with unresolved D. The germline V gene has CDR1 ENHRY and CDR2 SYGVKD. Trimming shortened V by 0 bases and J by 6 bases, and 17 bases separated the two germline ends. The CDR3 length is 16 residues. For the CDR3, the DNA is TGTGCCATCAGTGAGTCGCAATTAAGGGAAGAGGATGGCTACACCTTC. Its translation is CAISESQLREEDGYTF.

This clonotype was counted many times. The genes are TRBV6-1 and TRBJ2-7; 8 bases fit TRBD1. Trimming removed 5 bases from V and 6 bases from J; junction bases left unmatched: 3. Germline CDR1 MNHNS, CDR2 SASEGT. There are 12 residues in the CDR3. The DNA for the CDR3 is TGTGCCAGCAGTAGCCAGGGGGCCGAGCAGTACTTC. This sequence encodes CASSSQGAEQYF.

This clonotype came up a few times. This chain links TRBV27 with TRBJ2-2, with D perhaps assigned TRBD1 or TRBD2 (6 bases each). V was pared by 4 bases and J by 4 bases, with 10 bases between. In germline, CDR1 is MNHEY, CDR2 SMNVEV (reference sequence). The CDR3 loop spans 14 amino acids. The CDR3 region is CASSWGASTGELFF. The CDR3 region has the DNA TGTGCCAGCAGTTGGGGGGCTAGCACCGGGGAGCTGTTTTTT.

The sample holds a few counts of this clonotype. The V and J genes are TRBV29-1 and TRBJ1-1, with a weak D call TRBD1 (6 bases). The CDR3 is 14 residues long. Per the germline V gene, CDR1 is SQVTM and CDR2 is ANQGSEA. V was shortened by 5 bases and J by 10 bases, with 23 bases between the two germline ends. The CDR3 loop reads CSVPVGAGASRAFF. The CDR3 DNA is TGCAGCGTTCCCGTCGGGGCAGGGGCCTCAAGAGCTTTCTTT.

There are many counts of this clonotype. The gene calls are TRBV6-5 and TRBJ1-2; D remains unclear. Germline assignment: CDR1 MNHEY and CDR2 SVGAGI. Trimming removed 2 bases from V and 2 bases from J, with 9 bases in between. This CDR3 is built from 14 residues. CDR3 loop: CASSYNRINYGYTF. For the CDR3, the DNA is TGTGCCAGCAGTTACAACCGCATAAACTATGGCTACACCTTC.

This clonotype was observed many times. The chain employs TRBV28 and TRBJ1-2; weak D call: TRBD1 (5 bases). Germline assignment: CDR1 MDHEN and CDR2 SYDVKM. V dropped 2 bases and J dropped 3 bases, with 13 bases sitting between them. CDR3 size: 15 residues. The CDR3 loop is CASSLGTTPHYGYTF. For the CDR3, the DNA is TGTGCCAGCAGTTTAGGGACTACTCCCCACTATGGCTACACCTTC.

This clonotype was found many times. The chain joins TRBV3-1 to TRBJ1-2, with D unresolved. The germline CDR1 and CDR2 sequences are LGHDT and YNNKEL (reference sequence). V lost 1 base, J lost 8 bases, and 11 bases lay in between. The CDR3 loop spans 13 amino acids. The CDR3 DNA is TGTGCCAGCAGCCAAGGACGGAAACGAGGCTACACCTTC. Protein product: CASSQGRKRGYTF.

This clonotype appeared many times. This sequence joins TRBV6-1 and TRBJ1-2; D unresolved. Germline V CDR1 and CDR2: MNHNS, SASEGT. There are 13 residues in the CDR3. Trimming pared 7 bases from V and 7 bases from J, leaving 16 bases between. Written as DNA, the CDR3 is TGTGCCAGCACCTTCGGTGAGGGCTCTGGCTACACCTTC. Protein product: CASTFGEGSGYTF.

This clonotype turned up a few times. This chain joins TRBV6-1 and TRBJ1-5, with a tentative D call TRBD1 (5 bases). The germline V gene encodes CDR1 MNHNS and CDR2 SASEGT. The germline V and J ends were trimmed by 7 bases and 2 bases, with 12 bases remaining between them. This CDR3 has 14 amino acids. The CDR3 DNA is TGTGCCAGCACCCCAACAGGAGGCAATCAGCCCCAGCATTTT. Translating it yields CASTPTGGNQPQHF.

CDR3 DNA sequence: TGTGCCAGCAGTGGCGACAGGGGAAAGAGCTATGGCTACACCTTC. This translates into CASSGDRGKSYGYTF. The chain uses TRBV2 and TRBJ1-2; 8 positions match TRBD1. The CDR3 length is 15 residues. Trimming at V came to 4 bases and at J to 4 bases, leaving 8 bases not matched to a gene. Germline V gene sequence: CDR1 SNHLY, CDR2 FYNNEI.

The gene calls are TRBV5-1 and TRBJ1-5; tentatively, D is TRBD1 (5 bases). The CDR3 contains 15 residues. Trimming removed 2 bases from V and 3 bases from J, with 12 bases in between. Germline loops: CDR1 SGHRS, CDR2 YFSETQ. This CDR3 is CASSFPRVSNQPQHF. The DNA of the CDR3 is TGCGCCAGCAGCTTCCCCAGGGTATCCAATCAGCCCCAGCATTTT.

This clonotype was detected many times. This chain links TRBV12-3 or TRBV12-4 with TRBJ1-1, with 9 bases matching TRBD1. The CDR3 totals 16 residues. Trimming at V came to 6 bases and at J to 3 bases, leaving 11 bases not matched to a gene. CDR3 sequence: CASSPGTGIGDTEAFF. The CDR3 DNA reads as TGTGCCAGCAGCCCCGGGACAGGGATCGGGGACACTGAAGCTTTCTTT.

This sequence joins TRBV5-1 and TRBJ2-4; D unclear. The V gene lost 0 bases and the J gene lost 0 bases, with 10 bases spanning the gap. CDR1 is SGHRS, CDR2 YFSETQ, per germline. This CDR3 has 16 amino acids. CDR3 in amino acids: CASSLVGPKAKNIQYF. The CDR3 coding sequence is TGCGCCAGCAGCTTGGTAGGACCCAAAGCCAAAAACATTCAGTACTTC.

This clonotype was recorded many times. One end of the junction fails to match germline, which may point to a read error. The DNA for the CDR3 is TGTGCCAGCAGTGAGCTGTCTTTT. Protein: CASSELSF. The J gene is TRBJ2-2, the V gene TRBV28; unclear D gene. There are 8 residues in the CDR3. Germline V CDR1 and CDR2: MDHEN, SYDVKM.

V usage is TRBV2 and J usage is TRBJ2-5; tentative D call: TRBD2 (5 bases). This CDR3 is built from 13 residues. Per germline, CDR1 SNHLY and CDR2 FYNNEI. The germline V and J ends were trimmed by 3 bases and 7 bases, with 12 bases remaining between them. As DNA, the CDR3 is TGTGCCAGCAGTGAGGTGTGGGAGAGGACCCAGTACTTC. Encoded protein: CASSEVWERTQYF.